This paragraph covers one T cell receptor (beta chain) sequence. This clonotype was picked up many times. Its cognate antigen has yet to be identified. Per-nucleotide qualities are absent, and no much larger clonotype sits a single base away. All donors were healthy Caucasians. The twin cohort comprised three pairs of female monozygotic twins, all aged about 18 to 30 years. CD4+ and CD8+ T cell populations were isolated with positive isolation kits from Invitrogen. The source of the sample is a study of identical twins (TCRdb year 2016). About the study as a whole: TCR alpha and beta repertoires from monozygotic twins, unrelated adults of various ages and cord blood were deep-sequenced to test whether fetal clonotypes persist. To rule out contamination, the twin experiments were replicated at different times with different library preparation protocols.

The CDR3 measures 17 amino acids from cysteine to phenylalanine. Only the CDR3 portion is preserved as DNA: 51 bases, with reading frame beginning at the first base. The junction shows trimming of 4 bases on V and 6 bases on J, and the gene matches do not reach 14 bases of it. Via the germline V gene, CDR1 is SGHDN and CDR2 FVKESK. Broader findings and caveats from the paper: Fewer insertions were carried by abundant cord blood beta clonotypes, a similar but weaker trend appeared in young adult naive repertoires, and no such trend appeared in memory repertoires. Invariant T cells such as MAIT and iNKT could partly confound zero-insertion analyses, though diverse VJ usage argued against this for most clonotypes. Excess twin sharing in beta out-of-frame sequences was weaker because fewer shared sequences lowered the signal-to-noise ratio. Because the same donors could not be followed over many years, conclusions were based on cross-sectional statistical analysis. Compared with coincidental sharing between unrelated individuals, out-of-frame TCR alpha sequences shared between twins had an excess of sequences with low generation probability. In monozygotic twins, out-of-frame TCR alpha sharing was systematically underestimated by recombination models, although the models agreed with sharing between unrelated individuals.

Preparation of the library involved 5' RACE. Sequenced on an Illumina HiSeq 2000. A universal primer binding site was introduced by template switching, and a unique molecular identifier was present in the final cDNA, enabling accurate counting of TCR cDNA molecules. Specific primers in the conserved constant-segment region were used to synthesize first-strand cDNA for the TCR alpha and beta chains. To control for contamination, every cDNA library carried two barcodes: a SMART-Mk sample barcode plus Illumina barcodes. TruSeq adapter sequences along with Illumina sample barcodes were introduced in two successive PCR steps. The Illumina HiSeq platform was used with custom primers to sequence TCR alpha and beta cDNA libraries. In the original analysis: Unique molecular identifiers were extracted from raw reads with MiGEC, and CDR3 positions were determined with MiXCR. For each individual, recombination models were inferred using an EM algorithm with the repgenHMM and IGoR tools. The tcR package in R was used for shared clonotype analysis, with sharing normalized by the product of cloneset sizes. Out-of-frame nonproductive sequences were analyzed to study raw recombination free of thymic and clonal selection effects. TCRdb trimmed the raw reads at Q25, called clones with MiXCR and kept productive beta chains. Each entry merges the rows of one CDR3 protein and shows their most common DNA and genes. Clone size and V and J calls follow TCRdb, not the original study. Here the sample has about 250,000 distinct CDR3 sequences; approximately 6.8% occur a single time. The ten largest make up around 5% of the sample.

The data were also submitted as part of a second study, on yellow fever vaccine responses in identical twins. Per the second study: According to the authors, in identical twins the way T cells responded to vaccination appeared partly convergent and partly personalized. Focusing on identical twins, the study followed the T cell clones that responded to the vaccine, and did so with precision.

The sequence is built from TRBV14 and TRBJ2-2, with 7 junctional bases fitting TRBD2. This clonotype was obtained from a woman in her late teens or twenties in good health. Input material: CD8+ T cells sorted from blood. The encoded CDR3 is CASSPTTSVSASGELFF. The nucleotides read TGTGCCAGCAGCCCGACAACTAGCGTAAGCGCTTCCGGGGAGCTGTTTTTT.